The subject of this entry is one T cell receptor (beta chain). Its antigen is not identified. These data originate in a study of STAT5B mutations in CD4+ large granular lymphocyte leukemia. Study conclusions and caveats: Top patient clones used TRBV06 genes more often: 8/27 versus 2/35 in controls.

The length of the CDR3 is 15 residues. The germline V gene encodes CDR1 LNHDA and CDR2 SQIVND (reference sequence). The V gene lost 1 base and the J gene lost 3 bases, with 13 bases spanning the gap. This table comes from immunoSEQ multiplex PCR, and its TCRdb copy is limited to in-frame clones, with some not included. The table includes 30,000 or so clones, 75% to 85% detected once. Sequenced material: CD4+ T cells from blood buffy coats. The chain carries TRBV19 and TRBJ2-7, with D possibly matching TRBD2 (6 bases). The receptor was derived from a human donor in good health. The CDR3 DNA reads TGTGCCAGTAGTATAGCACTAGCCGGAAACTACGAGCAGTACTTC. This encodes CASSIALAGNYEQYF. Variable domain in full (rest from reference TRBV19 and TRBJ2-7): DGGITQSPKYLFRKEGQNVTLSCEQNLNHDAMYWYRQDPGQGLRLIYYSQIVNDFQKGDIAEGYSVSREKKESFPLTVTSAQKNPTAFYLCASSIALAGNYEQYFGPGTRLTVT.